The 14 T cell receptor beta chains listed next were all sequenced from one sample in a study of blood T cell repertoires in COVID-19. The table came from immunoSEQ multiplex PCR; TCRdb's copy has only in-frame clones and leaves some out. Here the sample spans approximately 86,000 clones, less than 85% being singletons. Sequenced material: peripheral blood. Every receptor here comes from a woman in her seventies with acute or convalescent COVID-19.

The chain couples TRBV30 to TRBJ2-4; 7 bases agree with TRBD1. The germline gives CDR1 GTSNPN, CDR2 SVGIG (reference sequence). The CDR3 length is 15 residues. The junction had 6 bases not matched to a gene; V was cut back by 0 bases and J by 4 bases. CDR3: CAWSVLRGPKNIQYF. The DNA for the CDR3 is TGTGCCTGGAGTGTACTGAGGGGGCCGAAAAACATTCAGTACTTC. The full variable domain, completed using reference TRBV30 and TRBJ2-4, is SQTIHQWPATLVQPVGSPLSLECTVEGTSNPNLYWYRQAAGRGLQLLFYSVGIGQISSEVPQNLSASRPQDRQFILSSKKLLLSDSGFYLCAWSVLRGPKNIQYFGAGTRLSVL.

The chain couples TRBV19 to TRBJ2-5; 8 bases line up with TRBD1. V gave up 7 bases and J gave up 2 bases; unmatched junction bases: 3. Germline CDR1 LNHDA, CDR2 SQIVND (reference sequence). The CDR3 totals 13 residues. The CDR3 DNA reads TGTGCCAGTACCGGGACAGGTCAAGAGACCCAGTACTTC. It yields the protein CASTGTGQETQYF.

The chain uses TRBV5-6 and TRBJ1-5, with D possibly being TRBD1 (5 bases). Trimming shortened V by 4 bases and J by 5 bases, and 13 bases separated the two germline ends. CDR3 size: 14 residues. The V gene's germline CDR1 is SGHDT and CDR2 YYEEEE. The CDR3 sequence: CASSPRRGDQPQHF. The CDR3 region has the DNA TGTGCCAGCAGCCCCCGAAGGGGTGATCAGCCCCAGCATTTT.

Here the CDR3 reads CASSIGASNQPQHF. DNA of the CDR3: TGTGCCAGTAGTATAGGGGCCAGCAATCAGCCCCAGCATTTT. The J gene is TRBJ1-5, the V gene TRBV19; D unresolved. V dropped 1 base and J dropped 1 base, with 5 bases sitting between them. The CDR3 is 14 amino acids. Germline V CDR1 and CDR2: LNHDA, SQIVND (reference sequence).

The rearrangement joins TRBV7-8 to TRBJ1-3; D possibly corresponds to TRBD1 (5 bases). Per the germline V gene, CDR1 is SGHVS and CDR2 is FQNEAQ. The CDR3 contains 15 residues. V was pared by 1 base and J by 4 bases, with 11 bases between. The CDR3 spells CASSLGGALGNTIYF. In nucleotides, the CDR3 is TGTGCCAGCAGCTTAGGTGGGGCGCTAGGAAACACCATATATTTT.

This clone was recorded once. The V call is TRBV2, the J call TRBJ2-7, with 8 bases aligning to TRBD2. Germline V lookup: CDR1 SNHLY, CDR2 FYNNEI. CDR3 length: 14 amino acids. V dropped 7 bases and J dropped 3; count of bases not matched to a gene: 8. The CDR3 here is CASIQWTSSYEQYF. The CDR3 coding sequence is TGTGCCAGCATTCAGTGGACTAGCAGCTACGAGCAGTACTTC.

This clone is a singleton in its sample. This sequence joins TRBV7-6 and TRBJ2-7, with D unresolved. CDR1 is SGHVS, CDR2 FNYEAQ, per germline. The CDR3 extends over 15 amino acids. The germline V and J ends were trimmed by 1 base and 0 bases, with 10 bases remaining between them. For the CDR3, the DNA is TGTGCCAGCAGCTTAGAAGTTGGCACCTCCTACGAGCAGTACTTC. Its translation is CASSLEVGTSYEQYF.

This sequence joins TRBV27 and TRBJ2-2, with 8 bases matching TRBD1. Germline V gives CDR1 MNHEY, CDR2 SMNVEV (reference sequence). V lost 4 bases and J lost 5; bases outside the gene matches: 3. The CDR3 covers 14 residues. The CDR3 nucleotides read TGTGCCAGCAGTTCAGACAGGGGTACCGGGGAGCTGTTTTTT. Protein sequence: CASSSDRGTGELFF.

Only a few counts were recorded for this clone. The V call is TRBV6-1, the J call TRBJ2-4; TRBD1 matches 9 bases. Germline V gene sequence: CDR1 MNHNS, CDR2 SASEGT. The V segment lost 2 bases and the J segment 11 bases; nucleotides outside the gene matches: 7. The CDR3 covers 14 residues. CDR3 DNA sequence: TGTGCCAGCAGTGAAAAGGGACAGGGTACGGTTCAGTACTTC. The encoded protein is CASSEKGQGTVQYF.

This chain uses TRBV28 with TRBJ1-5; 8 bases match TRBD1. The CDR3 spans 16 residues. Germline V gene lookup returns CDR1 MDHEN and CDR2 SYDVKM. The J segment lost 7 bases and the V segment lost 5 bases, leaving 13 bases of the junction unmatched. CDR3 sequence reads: CASSPTRGQGAQPQHF. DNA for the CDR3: TGTGCCAGCAGTCCCACCCGAGGACAGGGCGCCCAGCCCCAGCATTTT.

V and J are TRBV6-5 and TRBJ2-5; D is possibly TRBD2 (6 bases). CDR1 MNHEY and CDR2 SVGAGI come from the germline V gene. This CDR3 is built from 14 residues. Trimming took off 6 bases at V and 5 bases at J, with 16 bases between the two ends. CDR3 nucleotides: TGTGCCAGCAGCCCCGTCGGGAGTTGGGAGACCCAGTACTTC. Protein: CASSPVGSWETQYF.

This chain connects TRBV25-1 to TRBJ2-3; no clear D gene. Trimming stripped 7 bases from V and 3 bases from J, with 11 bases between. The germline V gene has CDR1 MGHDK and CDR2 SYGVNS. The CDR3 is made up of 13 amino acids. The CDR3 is CASTPPGTDTQYF. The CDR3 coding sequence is TGTGCCAGCACTCCTCCCGGGACAGATACGCAGTATTTT.

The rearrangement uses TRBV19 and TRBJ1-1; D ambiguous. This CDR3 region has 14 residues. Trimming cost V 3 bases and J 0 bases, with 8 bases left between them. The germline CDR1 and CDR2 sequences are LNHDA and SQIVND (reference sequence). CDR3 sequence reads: CASSISQVNTEAFF. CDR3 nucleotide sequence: TGTGCCAGTAGTATTAGTCAAGTGAACACTGAAGCTTTCTTT.

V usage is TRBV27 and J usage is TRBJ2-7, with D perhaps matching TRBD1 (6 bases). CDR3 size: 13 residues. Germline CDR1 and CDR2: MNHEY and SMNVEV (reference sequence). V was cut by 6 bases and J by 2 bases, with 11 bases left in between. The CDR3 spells CASRRQVPYEQYF. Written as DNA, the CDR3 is TGTGCCAGCAGGAGACAGGTACCCTACGAGCAGTACTTC.